Below, 27 T cell receptor beta chains from the same sample are listed, as sequenced in a study of control samples from healthy donors and cancer patients. Clones were read by immunoSEQ multiplex PCR, and TCRdb kept only the in-frame ones, dropping some. Seen here are 100,000 to 150,000 clones, roughly 84% observed once, and the top ten hold 7% to 10%. Sequencing input: blood. Receptors originate from a man aged 40-50 years in good health.

The chain has TRBV21-1 and TRBJ2-1. TRBV21-1 is listed as a pseudogene. CDR3 length: 14 amino acids. The CDR3 reads CASSNGDPLVEQFF. The CDR3 DNA reads as TGTGCCAGCAGCAACGGTGACCCGCTGGTTGAGCAGTTCTTC.

V usage is TRBV3-1 (or the pseudogene TRBV3-2) and J usage is TRBJ1-1; 7 nucleotides agree with TRBD1. V trimming: 4 bases; J trimming: 7 bases; junction bases outside the gene matches: 6. The CDR3 loop spans 13 amino acids. Germline CDR1 is LGHDT and CDR2 is YNNKEL (reference sequence). The CDR3 reads CASSRLGGGEAFF. Written as DNA, the CDR3 is TGTGCCAGCAGCCGCTTAGGGGGCGGTGAAGCTTTCTTT.

The chain couples TRBV29-1 to TRBJ1-3; D is ambiguous. Between the trimmed V and J ends, which lost 7 bases and 0 bases, there was a span of 10 bases. Per the germline V gene, CDR1 is SQVTM and CDR2 is ANQGSEA. This CDR3 region has 13 residues. CDR3 sequence (DNA): TGCAGCGGGGTCGTCCACTCTGGAAACACCATATATTTT. Protein: CSGVVHSGNTIYF.

The chain links TRBV13 to TRBJ2-5; D unresolved. The CDR3 extends over 14 amino acids. Germline CDR1 is PRHDT and CDR2 is FYEKMQ (reference sequence). The V gene lost 2 bases and the J gene lost 4 bases, with 11 bases spanning the gap. As DNA, the CDR3 is TGTGCCAGCAGCTTATTGACTTTTGGAGAGACCCAGTACTTC. Amino acids: CASSLLTFGETQYF. Full variable domain (remainder filled in from reference TRBV13 and TRBJ2-5): AAGVIQSPRHLIKEKRETATLKCYPIPRHDTVYWYQQGPGQDPQFLISFYEKMQSDKGSIPDRFSAQQFSDYHSELNMSSLELGDSALYFCASSLLTFGETQYFGPGTRLLVL.

V and J are TRBV7-7 and TRBJ2-7; 8 nucleotides agree with TRBD1. Unmatched junction bases numbered 11, after V lost 1 base and J lost 6 bases. Germline lookup yields CDR1 SSHAT and CDR2 FNYEAQ (reference sequence). The CDR3 is made up of 16 amino acids. DNA for the CDR3: TGTGCCAGCAGCTTAGGGGAGGCAGGGGGCTTGGGCGAGCAGTACTTC. This translates into CASSLGEAGGLGEQYF.

The chain couples TRBV6-5 to TRBJ2-7; TRBD1 matches 8 bases. The ends lost 4 bases at V and 0 bases at J; junction bases unmatched: 5. The CDR3 is 15 residues long. CDR1 MNHEY and CDR2 SVGAGI come from the germline V gene. The CDR3 DNA reads TGTGCCAGCAGTTTGGACAGGGCACCCTCCTACGAGCAGTACTTC. Translation gives CASSLDRAPSYEQYF.

The V and J genes are TRBV6-5 and TRBJ1-6; D gene uncertain. The CDR3 has 14 amino acids. Germline V lookup: CDR1 MNHEY, CDR2 SVGAGI. V lost 5 bases, J lost 8 bases, and 13 bases lay in between. The CDR3 nucleotides read TGTGCCAGCAGTACCGGGCGGAGGGATTCACCCCTCCACTTT. Amino acid sequence: CASSTGRRDSPLHF.

The count of this clone is one. The CDR3 loop is CASSMDRGYEQYF. The DNA for the CDR3 is TGTGCCAGCAGTATGGACAGGGGTTACGAGCAGTACTTC. This chain connects TRBV5-4 to TRBJ2-7; the match to TRBD1 covers 9 bases. Germline V CDR1 and CDR2: SGHNT, YYREEE (reference sequence). CDR3 length equals 13 residues. V lost 5 bases, J lost 4 bases, and 4 bases stayed unmatched.

The chain couples TRBV30 to TRBJ2-5; tentatively, D is TRBD1 (6 bases). This CDR3 has 14 amino acids. V lost 0 bases and J lost 5, with 13 bases in between. The germline V gene encodes CDR1 GTSNPN and CDR2 SVGIG (reference sequence). CDR3 loop: CAWSVQSRGETQYF. CDR3 sequence (DNA): TGTGCCTGGAGTGTACAGTCCAGGGGTGAGACCCAGTACTTC.

The V gene is TRBV12-5, the J gene TRBJ1-1, with D perhaps matching TRBD1 (5 bases). Germline V lookup: CDR1 LGHNT, CDR2 FRNRAP. The V end was cut by 1 base, the J end by 1 base, with 13 bases between. The length of the CDR3 is 16 residues. CDR3: CASGLAPGTENTEAFF. CDR3 nucleotides: TGTGCTAGTGGTTTGGCCCCCGGGACGGAGAACACTGAAGCTTTCTTT.

The V gene is TRBV7-9, the J gene TRBJ2-7, with D possibly being TRBD1 (6 bases). Germline CDR1 reads SEHNR; CDR2 reads FQNEAQ (reference sequence). The CDR3 is 15 amino acids. V lost 0 bases and J 7 bases, leaving 16 bases between the germline ends. CDR3 sequence (DNA): TGTGCCAGCAGCTTAGCCCGGACAGTCGATGTGGAGCAGTACTTC. Protein sequence: CASSLARTVDVEQYF.

The chain couples TRBV6-1 to TRBJ2-7, with 12 bases fitting TRBD1. CDR3 length: 15 residues. The V segment lost 2 bases and the J segment 5 bases; nucleotides outside the gene matches: 4. From germline, CDR1 is MNHNS and CDR2 SASEGT. The CDR3 DNA reads TGTGCCAGCAGTGAATCCGGGACAGGGGGCGACGAGCAGTACTTC. Translated, it gives CASSESGTGGDEQYF.

On this clone: The sample contains more than one DNA sequence encoding this CDR3. CDR3 amino acids: CASSLARGQPQHF. The CDR3, as DNA: TGTGCCAGCAGTTTAGCCAGGGGTCAGCCCCAGCATTTT. V is TRBV27 and J is TRBJ1-5; D possibly corresponds to TRBD1 (6 bases). Deletions cut 2 bases from V and 6 bases from J, with 8 bases between. Germline CDR1 is MNHEY and CDR2 is SMNVEV (reference sequence). The CDR3 consists of 13 residues.

The chain has TRBV9 and TRBJ2-4; 9 bases fit TRBD1. The CDR3 has 16 residues. Germline CDR1 and CDR2: SGDLS and YYNGEE. V shed 0 bases and J 6 bases; nucleotides not matched to a gene: 7. In DNA, the CDR3 is TGTGCCAGCAGCGTAGGCCGCCCGGGACAGGGAAACATTCAGTACTTC. This sequence encodes CASSVGRPGQGNIQYF.

This rearrangement joins TRBV7-8 to TRBJ2-2, with D possibly matching TRBD1 (5 bases). CDR1 is SGHVS and CDR2 is FQNEAQ in the germline V gene. Trimming shortened V by 6 bases and J by 0 bases, and 8 bases separated the two germline ends. The CDR3 spans 14 residues. The CDR3 protein is CASRRTTNTGELFF. Here the CDR3 DNA reads TGTGCCAGCAGGAGGACAACGAACACCGGGGAGCTGTTTTTT.

The genes are TRBV5-1 and TRBJ2-7; D is undetermined. The length of the CDR3 is 16 residues. Trimming stripped 0 bases from V and 6 bases from J, with 19 bases between. Germline values: CDR1 SGHRS, CDR2 YFSETQ. CDR3 amino acids: CASSLGRQERLGEQYF. The CDR3 nucleotides read TGCGCCAGCAGCTTGGGACGGCAAGAGAGGTTGGGCGAGCAGTACTTC.

This chain connects TRBV7-2 to TRBJ2-3, with no clear D. V was shortened by 7 bases and J by 6 bases, with 17 bases between the two germline ends. The germline gives CDR1 SGHTA, CDR2 FQGNSA. CDR3 length: 14 amino acids. This CDR3 reads CASTNFLSSDTQYF. DNA of the CDR3: TGTGCCAGCACTAACTTTTTATCTTCTGATACGCAGTATTTT.

The CDR3 DNA reads TGTGCCAGCAGCTTTTCGCTCCGGGAGACCCAGTACTTC. Its translation is CASSFSLRETQYF. The chain is built from TRBV7-9 and TRBJ2-5; no clear D. Per germline, CDR1 SEHNR and CDR2 FQNEAQ (reference sequence). V lost 3 bases and J 5 bases, leaving 10 bases between the germline ends. This CDR3 has 13 residues. The variable domain in full, with the rest retrieved from reference TRBV7-9 and TRBJ2-5, is DTGVSQNPRHKITKRGQNVTFRCDPISEHNRLYWYRQTLGQGPEFLTYFQNEAQLEKSRLLSDRFSAERPKGSFSTLEIQRTEQGDSAMYLCASSFSLRETQYFGPGTRLLVL.

V is TRBV15 and J is TRBJ2-2; tentative D call: TRBD2 (6 bases). The germline gives CDR1 LNHNV, CDR2 YYDKDF (reference sequence). Trimming shortened V by 0 bases and J by 5 bases, and 16 bases separated the two germline ends. The CDR3 is 17 amino acids. CDR3 residues: CATSRDVTSGRTGELFF. CDR3 DNA: TGTGCCACCAGCAGAGATGTAACGTCAGGGAGGACCGGGGAGCTGTTTTTT.

This chain uses TRBV4-2 with TRBJ2-5; possibly TRBD1 or TRBD2 for D (6 bases each). The V gene's germline CDR1 is LGHNA and CDR2 YNFKEQ. Trimming removed 0 bases at V and 5 bases at J, with 13 bases between. The CDR3 sequence is 15 residues long. The CDR3 protein is CASSQDDRGRETQYF. DNA of the CDR3: TGTGCCAGCAGCCAAGATGACCGGGGGCGGGAGACCCAGTACTTC.

This clone was seen a handful of times. The chain recombines TRBV6-4 with TRBJ2-3; 11 bases match TRBD2. CDR3 length equals 15 residues. Germline V gene lookup returns CDR1 MRHNA and CDR2 SNTAGT. V was clipped by 3 bases and J by 4 bases; unmatched bases: 3. The CDR3 bases are TGTGCCAGCAGTGATAGCGGGGGGGCAGCAGATACGCAGTATTTT. Translating it yields CASSDSGGAADTQYF.

This clone was seen at least ten times. The chain has TRBV14 and TRBJ1-2; maybe TRBD1 (6 bases). The germline CDR1 and CDR2 sequences are SGHDN and FVKESK. Deletions cut 3 bases from V and 4 bases from J, with 24 bases between. The CDR3 runs to 18 residues. CDR3 in amino acids: CASSQVMSRDNLPYGYTF. The DNA for the CDR3 is TGTGCCAGCAGCCAGGTGATGTCCCGGGACAACTTGCCCTATGGCTACACCTTC.

This chain connects TRBV11-3 to TRBJ2-3; 8 nucleotides align to TRBD1. V lost 6 bases and J lost 3; bases outside the gene matches: 11. This CDR3 is built from 16 residues. The germline CDR1 and CDR2 sequences are SGHNT and YENEEA. DNA of the CDR3: TGTGCCAGCAGTTTCTGGACAGGGTGGGGAACAGATACGCAGTATTTT. Encoded protein: CASSFWTGWGTDTQYF.

V is TRBV20-1 and J is TRBJ1-2; D gene unclear. Germline loops: CDR1 DFQATT, CDR2 SNEGSKA (reference sequence). The V and J ends lost 3 bases and 7 bases respectively, with 18 bases between them. This CDR3 has 14 amino acids. The CDR3 is CSASQTGFTSGYTF. The DNA of the CDR3 is TGCAGTGCTAGTCAAACCGGGTTCACAAGTGGCTACACCTTC.

The V call is TRBV6-5, the J call TRBJ1-2, with a weak D call TRBD1 (5 bases). Germline V gives CDR1 MNHEY, CDR2 SVGAGI. Trimming shortened V by 2 bases and J by 7 bases, and 17 bases separated the two germline ends. The CDR3 is 15 residues long. The CDR3 protein is CASSYRGAERAGYTF. The CDR3, as DNA: TGTGCCAGCAGTTACCGTGGGGCCGAGCGGGCTGGCTACACCTTC.

The chain is built from TRBV5-4 and TRBJ1-2; possibly TRBD1 for D (5 bases). CDR1 is SGHNT and CDR2 is YYREEE in the germline V gene (reference sequence). There are 15 residues in the CDR3. V was pared by 0 bases and J by 6 bases, with 15 bases between. CDR3 bases: TGTGCCAGCAGCTTGGCCCCAGGGTCGGAGGATGGCTACACCTTC. As protein: CASSLAPGSEDGYTF.

The rearrangement joins TRBV4-2 to TRBJ2-6; D gene ambiguous. Trimming took 6 bases from V and 7 from J, leaving 16 bases between them. The V gene's germline CDR1 is LGHNA and CDR2 YNFKEQ. This CDR3 contains 15 residues. The DNA of the CDR3 is TGTGCCAGCAGTCGCGGTTTCTCGGGTGCCAACGTCCTGACTTTC. Amino acids: CASSRGFSGANVLTF.